The rows below give T cell receptor beta chains drawn from one sample of a study of T cells in localized non-small cell lung cancer. The method was immunoSEQ multiplex PCR; TCRdb's version includes in-frame clones alone and lacks a portion of them. The profile shows tens of thousands of clones, 85% to 90% of them singletons. The sequencing used peripheral blood, collected before any cancer treatment. The receptors were sampled from a woman between 35 and 70 years old with stage I lung adenocarcinoma. The CDR3 runs from the conserved cysteine through the conserved F or W. A D gene is named only where the DNA matches it firmly. Clone size, where shown, is once, few, many, or a class for clones that have expanded.

>NA|TRBV7-2|13|NA|TRBJ2-3
CASSFRQTDTQYF
TGTGCCAGCAGCTTTAGACAGACAGATACGCAGTATTTT
>TRBD1|TRBV28|16|NA|TRBJ2-7
CASSLGPDRGPYEQYF
TGTGCCAGCAGTTTAGGCCCCGACAGGGGGCCCTACGAGCAGTACTTC
>NA|TRBV10-1|12|few|TRBJ2-1
CASSAGYNEQFF
TGCGCCAGCAGTGCGGGTTACAATGAGCAGTTCTTC
>TRBD1|TRBV5-1|15|NA|TRBJ1-1
CASSKQDRGQTEAFF
TGCGCCAGCAGCAAACAGGACAGGGGGCAAACTGAAGCTTTCTTT
>NA|TRBV7-2|14|NA|TRBJ2-7
CASSLNPGQYEQYF
TGTGCCAGCAGCTTAAATCCAGGGCAGTACGAGCAGTACTTC
>NA|TRBV6-5|13|NA|TRBJ1-1
CASSLQANTEAFF
TGTGCCAGCAGCCTACAGGCGAACACTGAAGCTTTCTTT
>TRBD2|TRBV28|14|once|TRBJ2-1
CASSPRERVYEQFF
TGTGCCAGCAGTCCGCGGGAGAGGGTCTATGAGCAGTTCTTC
>NA|TRBV4-3|16|NA|TRBJ2-3
CASSQNSPSHTDTQYF
TGCGCCAGCAGCCAAAATAGTCCTAGCCACACAGATACGCAGTATTTT
>NA|TRBV19|11|NA|TRBJ2-1
CASRHTGEQFF
TGTGCCAGTAGGCATACCGGTGAGCAGTTCTTC
>TRBD1|TRBV28|15|NA|TRBJ2-2
CASRGQALNTGELFF
TGTGCCAGCAGAGGACAGGCCTTGAACACCGGGGAGCTGTTTTTT
>NA|TRBV14|18|NA|TRBJ1-6
CASSPLPGRADFNSPLHF
TGTGCCAGCAGCCCCCTCCCGGGCAGGGCTGACTTCAATTCACCCCTCCACTTT
>NA|TRBV20-1|11|few|TRBJ1-1
CSAERGTEAFF
TGCAGTGCTGAACGTGGCACTGAAGCTTTCTTT
>NA|TRBV29-1|13|NA|TRBJ1-1
CSVAARGNTEAFF
TGCAGCGTTGCCGCCAGGGGAAACACTGAAGCTTTCTTT
>TRBD1|TRBV5-1|20|NA|TRBJ1-3
CASSPDFTGGASSPGNTIYF
TGCGCCAGCAGCCCGGATTTTACAGGGGGCGCATCAAGCCCCGGAAACACCATATATTTT
>NA|TRBV28|16|NA|TRBJ1-5
CASSFLQTTTSQPQHF
TGTGCCAGCAGTTTCCTCCAGACGACGACCTCTCAGCCCCAGCATTTT
>NA|TRBV7-2|13|NA|TRBJ1-1
CASSRQADTEAFF
TGTGCCAGCAGCCGACAGGCGGACACTGAAGCTTTCTTT
>NA|TRBV6-5|14|NA|TRBJ2-3
CASSYGGGRDTQYF
TGTGCCAGCAGTTATGGGGGGGGCCGAGATACGCAGTATTTT
>TRBD1|TRBV19|14|NA|TRBJ2-7
CASSSRQGPYEQYF
TGTGCCAGTAGTTCCAGACAGGGTCCCTACGAGCAGTACTTC
>NA|TRBV7-2|16|few|TRBJ1-3
CASSKGWGGSGNTIYF
TGTGCCAGCAGCAAAGGGTGGGGGGGATCTGGAAACACCATATATTTT
>NA|TRBV2|13|NA|TRBJ1-1
CAFRRGLNTEAFF
TGTGCCTTCCGCCGGGGGCTGAACACTGAAGCTTTCTTT
>NA|TRBV18|16|NA|TRBJ1-3
CASSPRDTVSGNTIYF
TGTGCCAGCTCACCAAGGGACACCGTCTCTGGAAACACCATATATTTT
>TRBD1|TRBV19|17|NA|TRBJ1-1
CASSIDLEGAVNTEAFF
TGTGCCAGTAGTATAGATTTGGAGGGGGCAGTTAACACTGAAGCTTTCTTT
>TRBD1|TRBV5-1|15|NA|TRBJ1-4
CASSERTGAGEKLFF
TGCGCCAGCAGCGAACGGACAGGGGCGGGTGAAAAACTGTTTTTT
>TRBD1|TRBV2|14|NA|TRBJ1-1
CASTLQGAGTEAFF
TGTGCCAGCACCCTTCAGGGGGCTGGCACTGAAGCTTTCTTT
>NA|TRBV2|12|medium-sized|TRBJ1-1
CASRAGPSEAFF
TGTGCCAGCAGAGCAGGCCCCTCTGAAGCTTTCTTT
>TRBD1|TRBV25-1|14|NA|TRBJ1-4
CASTETGANEKLFF
TGTGCCAGCACCGAGACAGGGGCTAATGAAAAACTGTTTTTT
>NA|TRBV5-1|15|once|TRBJ2-3
CASSLALGVTDTQYF
TGCGCCAGCAGCTTGGCCTTGGGGGTCACAGATACGCAGTATTTT
>TRBD2|TRBV11-2|17|NA|TRBJ2-1
CASSLGGGTSEDNEQFF
TGTGCCAGCAGCTTAGGTGGTGGGACTAGCGAAGACAATGAGCAGTTCTTC
>NA|TRBV5-4|17|NA|TRBJ1-1
CASSLAGGRGRNTEAFF
TGTGCCAGCAGCTTGGCAGGAGGCCGGGGACGGAACACTGAAGCTTTCTTT
>NA|TRBV15|13|NA|TRBJ2-7
CATSVGRIYEQYF
TGTGCCACCAGCGTCGGACGAATCTACGAGCAGTACTTC
>NA|TRBV19|13|NA|TRBJ2-5
CASSIAGVETQYF
TGTGCCAGTAGTATAGCAGGGGTAGAGACCCAGTACTTC
>NA|TRBV19|16|NA|TRBJ1-2
CASSIDLWGANYGYTF
TGTGCCAGTAGTATAGATCTCTGGGGAGCTAACTATGGCTACACCTTC
>TRBD2|TRBV28|16|NA|TRBJ2-7
CASSLVGLADSYEQYF
TGTGCCAGCAGTTTAGTTGGACTAGCTGATTCCTACGAGCAGTACTTC
>NA|TRBV5-6|12|NA|TRBJ1-1
CASSLMNTEAFF
TGTGCCAGCAGCTTAATGAACACTGAAGCTTTCTTT
>NA|TRBV6-1|13|NA|TRBJ2-3
CASSGDLTDTQYF
TGTGCCAGCAGTGGGGACCTCACAGATACGCAGTATTTT
>NA|TRBV11-2|14|NA|TRBJ1-2
CASSSGHLSDGYTF
TGTGCCAGCAGCTCAGGACACCTTAGCGATGGCTACACCTTC
>TRBD2|TRBV30|11|once|TRBJ2-1
CAYMTSDEQFF
TGTGCCTATATGACTAGCGATGAGCAGTTCTTC
>TRBD2|TRBV19|16|NA|TRBJ2-5
CASRGEGREKQETQYF
TGTGCCAGTAGGGGGGAGGGCAGGGAGAAGCAAGAGACCCAGTACTTC
>TRBD2|TRBV6-6|16|NA|TRBJ2-1
CASSRGLAPDYNEQFF
TGTGCCAGCAGCCGCGGACTAGCCCCAGACTACAATGAGCAGTTCTTC
>NA|TRBV4-3|15|NA|TRBJ2-7
CASSQERASRDEQYF
TGCGCCAGCAGCCAAGAAAGAGCAAGCCGGGACGAGCAGTACTTC
>TRBD1|TRBV28|14|NA|TRBJ1-4
CASSLTGVGGKLFF
TGTGCCAGCAGCCTTACAGGGGTGGGTGGAAAACTGTTTTTT
>NA|TRBV6-5|15|NA|TRBJ2-5
CASSYSPDIQETQYF
TGTGCCAGCAGTTACTCGCCGGACATCCAAGAGACCCAGTACTTC
>NA|TRBV5-1|14|NA|TRBJ2-3
CASRNRPNTDTQYF
TGCGCCAGCAGAAACCGGCCCAACACAGATACGCAGTATTTT
>NA|TRBV9|17|NA|TRBJ1-3
CASSQPAGGPSGNTIYF
TGTGCCAGCAGCCAACCAGCGGGCGGGCCCTCTGGAAACACCATATATTTT
>NA|TRBV10-2|13|NA|TRBJ1-2
CASSPNKNYGYTF
TGCGCCAGCAGTCCAAATAAAAACTATGGCTACACCTTC
>NA|TRBV19|12|NA|TRBJ1-4
CASSLSPEKLFF
TGTGCCAGTAGTCTTAGCCCTGAAAAACTGTTTTTT
>TRBD1|TRBV6-5|11|NA|TRBJ1-2
CASSDRDGYTF
TGTGCCAGCAGTGACAGGGATGGCTACACCTTC
>NA|TRBV7-9|12|NA|TRBJ1-4
CASSLEGIKLFF
TGTGCCAGCAGCTTAGAGGGTATTAAACTGTTTTTT
>NA|TRBV28|13|NA|TRBJ1-1
CAATSQGNTEAFF
TGTGCAGCAACATCACAGGGGAACACTGAAGCTTTCTTT
>NA|TRBV11-2|14|NA|TRBJ2-5
CASSVQEGGETQYF
TGTGCCAGCAGCGTCCAGGAGGGGGGAGAGACCCAGTACTTC
>TRBD1|TRBV19|14|NA|TRBJ1-5
CASSLAGTGQPQHF
TGTGCCAGTAGCCTGGCCGGGACAGGACAGCCCCAGCATTTT
>TRBD1|TRBV10-2|15|once|TRBJ1-5
CASSAGQLRAMPQHF
TGCGCCAGCAGTGCGGGACAGCTACGGGCTATGCCCCAGCATTTT
>NA|TRBV18|17|NA|TRBJ1-3
CASSPQGRSVSGNTIYF
TGTGCCAGCTCACCACAGGGCAGGTCCGTCTCTGGAAACACCATATATTTT
>TRBD2|TRBV27|18|once|TRBJ2-1
CASSLWSSWGLGDNEQFF
TGTGCCAGCAGTTTATGGTCCAGTTGGGGACTAGGGGACAATGAGCAGTTCTTC
>TRBD2|TRBV9|16|NA|TRBJ2-1
CASSGVDPGLKNEQFF
TGTGCCAGCAGCGGGGTAGACCCGGGACTAAAGAATGAGCAGTTCTTC